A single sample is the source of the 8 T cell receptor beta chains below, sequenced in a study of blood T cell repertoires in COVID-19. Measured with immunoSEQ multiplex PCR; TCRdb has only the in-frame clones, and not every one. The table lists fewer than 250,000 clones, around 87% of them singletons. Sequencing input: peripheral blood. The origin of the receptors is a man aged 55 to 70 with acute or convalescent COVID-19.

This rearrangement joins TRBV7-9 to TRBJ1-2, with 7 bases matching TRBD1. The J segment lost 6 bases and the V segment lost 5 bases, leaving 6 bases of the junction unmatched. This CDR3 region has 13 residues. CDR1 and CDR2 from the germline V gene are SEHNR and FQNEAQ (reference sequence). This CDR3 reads CASSPQGKHGYTF. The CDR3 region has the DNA TGTGCCAGCAGCCCACAGGGGAAACATGGCTACACCTTC.

The CDR3 region is CASSPGGPYEQYF. The DNA for the CDR3 is TGTGCCAGTAGTCCGGGGGGTCCCTACGAGCAGTACTTC. The chain couples TRBV19 to TRBJ2-7, with TRBD2 identical over 7 bases. CDR1 LNHDA and CDR2 SQIVND come from the germline V gene (reference sequence). The CDR3 is 13 amino acids. J gave up 2 bases and V 5 bases, and 3 bases lay outside the gene matches. Using reference TRBV19 and TRBJ2-7 for the parts outside the CDR3, the full variable domain is DGGITQSPKYLFRKEGQNVTLSCEQNLNHDAMYWYRQDPGQGLRLIYYSQIVNDFQKGDIAEGYSVSREKKESFPLTVTSAQKNPTAFYLCASSPGGPYEQYFGPGTRLTVT.

As DNA, the CDR3 is TGTGCCAGCTCACCTGGACTCGAGCCTCATAAGTACTTC. Encoded protein: CASSPGLEPHKYF. The chain employs TRBV18 and TRBJ2-5; D is perhaps TRBD2 (5 bases). Germline CDR1 KGHSH, CDR2 LQKENI. The CDR3 loop spans 13 amino acids. V was pared by 3 bases and J by 12 bases, with 17 bases between.

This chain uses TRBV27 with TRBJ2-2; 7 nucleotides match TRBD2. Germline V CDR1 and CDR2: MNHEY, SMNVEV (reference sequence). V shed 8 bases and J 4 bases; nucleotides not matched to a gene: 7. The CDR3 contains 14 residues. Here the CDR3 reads CASRGGPGTGELFF. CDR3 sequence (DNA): TGTGCCAGCCGGGGAGGGCCGGGCACCGGGGAGCTGTTTTTT.

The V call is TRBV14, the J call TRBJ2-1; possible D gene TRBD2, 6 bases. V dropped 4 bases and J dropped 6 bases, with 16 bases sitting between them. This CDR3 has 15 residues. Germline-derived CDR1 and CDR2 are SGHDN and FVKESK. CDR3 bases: TGTGCCAGCAGCCCGAATGGGGACTGGCTCAATGAGCAGTTCTTC. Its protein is CASSPNGDWLNEQFF.

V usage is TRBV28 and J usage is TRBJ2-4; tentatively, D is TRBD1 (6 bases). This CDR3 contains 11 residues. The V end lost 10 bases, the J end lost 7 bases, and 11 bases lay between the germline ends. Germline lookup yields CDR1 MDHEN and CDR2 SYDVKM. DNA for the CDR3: TGTGCCATTAAGGGGGTGAACATTCAGTACTTC. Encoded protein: CAIKGVNIQYF.

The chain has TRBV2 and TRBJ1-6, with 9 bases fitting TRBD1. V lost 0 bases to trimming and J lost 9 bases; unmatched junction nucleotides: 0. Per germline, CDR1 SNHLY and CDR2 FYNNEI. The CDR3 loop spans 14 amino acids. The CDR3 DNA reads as TGTGCCAGCAGTGAAGCGACAGGGGGTTCACCCCTCCACTTT. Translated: CASSEATGGSPLHF.

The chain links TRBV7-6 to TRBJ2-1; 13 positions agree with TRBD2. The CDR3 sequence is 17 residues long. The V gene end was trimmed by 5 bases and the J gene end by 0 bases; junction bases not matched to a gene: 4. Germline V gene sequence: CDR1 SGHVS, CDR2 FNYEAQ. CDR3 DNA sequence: TGTGCCAGCAGCCGGGGACTAGCGGGATACTCCTACAATGAGCAGTTCTTC. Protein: CASSRGLAGYSYNEQFF. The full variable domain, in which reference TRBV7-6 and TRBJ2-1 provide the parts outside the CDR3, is GAGVSQSPRYKVTKRGQDVALRCDPISGHVSLYWYRQALGQGPEFLTYFNYEAQQDKSGLPNDRFSAERPEGSISTLTIQRTEQRDSAMYRCASSRGLAGYSYNEQFFGPGTRLTVL.